The present entry profiles one T cell receptor beta chain with its context. The antigen remains undetermined. Primers included in the PCR were 60 Vbeta and 13 Jbeta primers. This table comes from immunoSEQ multiplex PCR, and its TCRdb copy is limited to in-frame clones, with some not included. In the table there are about 120,000 clones, 70% to 80% of which are singletons. Germline CDR1 reads MNHEY; CDR2 reads SVGAGI. This CDR3 contains 15 residues. The trim removed 6 bases at V and 3 bases at J, leaving 8 bases unmatched. These data originate in a study of cytomegalovirus exposure and HLA in healthy donors. General study points: The CMV antigen specificity of a few CMV-associated chains was confirmed through in vitro analysis. Cytomegalovirus association was assigned to about 150 TCR beta chains. The study assumed roughly uniform donor sequencing depth for presence/absence analyses.

This receptor was taken from a woman between 40 and 55 years old in good health and CMV-seropositive. The rearrangement links TRBV6-5 to TRBJ1-5; TRBD1 matches at 7 bases. The material sequenced was PBMCs. The CDR3 region is CASRPTGAFNQPQHF. The CDR3 DNA is TGTGCCAGCAGACCTACAGGGGCGTTCAATCAGCCCCAGCATTTT.